This TCR beta chain was profiled in a study of tissue T cells after allogeneic stem cell transplantation. To note about this clone: What it binds is unknown. Genes here carry mouse names. Coverage ceases 1 residue before the CDR3 finishes, and the germline J gene fills in the end.

Study-level findings and limits: Anatomically similar tissues had similar TCR repertoires within each patient.

The CDR3 covers 14 residues. Losses at the gene ends were 2 bases for V and 3 bases for J; bases not matched to a gene: 2. CDR1 is SNHLY and CDR2 is FYNGKV in the germline V gene (reference sequence). Generated by immunoSEQ multiplex PCR, the TCRdb table keeps only in-frame clones and is missing some. Among 48,000 or so clones listed, 65% to 80% were seen once. The specimen sequenced was sorted cells pooled from one or two spleens. V gene TRBV3 combines with J gene TRBJ2-7, with 9 bases fitting TRBD2. The clonotype comes from a pool of C57BL/6 mice in good health. Partial CDR3 DNA: TGTGCCAGCAGCTTAAGCTGGGGGGGCTATGAACAGTAC. Protein product: CASSLSWGGYEQY. The full CDR3 sequence reads CASSLSWGGYEQYF. Complete variable domain (other parts from reference TRBV3 and TRBJ2-7): GPKVLQIPSHQIIDMGQMVTLNCDPVSNHLYFYWYKQILGQQMEFLVNFYNGKVMEKSKLFKDQFSVERPDGSYFTLKIQPTALEDSAVYFCASSLSWGGYEQYFGPGTRLTVL.